This TCR beta chain is from a study of response to subunit inactivated influenza vaccine. Study-wide findings and caveats: A suggestion made by the authors is that each seasonal influenza vaccination recruits few new T cells.

Comment on this clonotype: No antigen is known for it.

The germline V gene encodes CDR1 MNHEY and CDR2 SMNVEV (reference sequence). The CDR3 is 13 amino acids. With V trimmed by 7 bases and J by 2 bases, 5 bases remained unmatched. TCRdb re-derived calls from the RT-PCR reads in MiXCR, one entry per CDR3 protein. The table has roughly 650,000 distinct CDR3 sequences, around 15% seen once. The chain is built from TRBV27 and TRBJ2-7, with TRBD1 matching 7 bases. The clonotype was recovered from a man in his forties or fifties who received an inactivated influenza vaccine. This sample comprised PBMCs from blood, obtained approximately 15 days before vaccination. CDR3 DNA sequence: TGTGCCAGCAATCGACAGGGAACCTACGAGCAGTACTTC. This gives the protein CASNRQGTYEQYF.